The clone carrying this T cell receptor beta chain was recorded only once. As yet, its antigen is unknown. Generated by immunoSEQ multiplex PCR, the TCRdb table keeps only in-frame clones and is missing some. The table shows under 95,000 clones, with 70% to 90% occurring only once. Germline V gene sequence: CDR1 LNHDA, CDR2 SQIVND (reference sequence). J was trimmed by 5 bases and V by 6 bases; bases with no gene match: 17. The CDR3 spans 19 residues. The sample originates from a study of T cells in localized non-small cell lung cancer. Study findings and constraints: Paired adjacent lung recovered a median approximately 57 of the top 100 tumor clones. It remains possible that heterogeneity exists, since only one tumor region was sequenced. Among blood samples, higher T cell density accompanied longer overall survival. In uninvolved adjacent lung, T cell clonality reached its highest value, exceeding tumor.

Source: peripheral blood, taken before any cancer treatment. V usage is TRBV19 and J usage is TRBJ2-1, with TRBD2 matching 12 bases. The sequence was obtained from an older female donor with stage I lung adenocarcinoma. CDR3 residues: CASSRYLGLAGRPHNEQFF. For the CDR3, the DNA is TGTGCCAGTAGCCGATACCTGGGACTAGCGGGCCGCCCCCACAATGAGCAGTTCTTC.